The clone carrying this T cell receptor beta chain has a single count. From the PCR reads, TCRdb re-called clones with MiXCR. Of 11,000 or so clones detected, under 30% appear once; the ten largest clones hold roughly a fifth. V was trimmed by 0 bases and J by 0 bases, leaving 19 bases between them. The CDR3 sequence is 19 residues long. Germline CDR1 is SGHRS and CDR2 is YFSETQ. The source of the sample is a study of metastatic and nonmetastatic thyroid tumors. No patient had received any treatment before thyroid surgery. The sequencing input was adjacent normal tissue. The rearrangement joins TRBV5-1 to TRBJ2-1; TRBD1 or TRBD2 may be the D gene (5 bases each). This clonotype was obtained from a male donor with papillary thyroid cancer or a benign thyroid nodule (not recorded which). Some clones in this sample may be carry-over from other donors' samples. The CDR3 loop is CASSLEGRETASSYNEQFF. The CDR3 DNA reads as TGCGCCAGCAGCTTGGAGGGCAGGGAGACAGCTAGCTCCTACAATGAGCAGTTCTTC.